This T cell receptor beta chain was captured by sequencing in a study of blood T cell repertoires in COVID-19. This CDR3 region has 14 residues. Germline V CDR1 and CDR2: SGHRS, YFSETQ. The trim removed 2 bases at V and 2 bases at J, leaving 2 bases unmatched. Profiling relied on immunoSEQ multiplex PCR, and the TCRdb table lists in-frame clones only, not all of them. This sample has 150,000 to 200,000 clones, with less than 90% found just once. This receptor was obtained from a woman aged 70 to 79 with COVID-19, enrolled during active disease. Sequenced: peripheral blood. This chain connects TRBV5-1 to TRBJ2-3; 7 bases line up with TRBD1. The CDR3 nucleotides are TGCGCCAGCAGCTTCGACAGGGTCACAGATACGCAGTATTTT. It yields the protein CASSFDRVTDTQYF.